Listed below are T cell receptor beta chains from one sample, sequenced in a study of immune cell composition in non-small cell lung cancer. Clones were read by immunoSEQ multiplex PCR, and TCRdb kept only the in-frame ones, dropping some. The data show a few thousand clones, approximately 80% seen once. The sequencing input was lung tumor tissue. These receptors came from a human donor with non-small cell lung cancer. CDR3s include the opening cysteine and the closing phenylalanine or tryptophan. The D gene is left open where the match is weak. Only part of the rows carry a size: once, few, many, or a class if the clone is expanded.

D	V	size	J	CDR3	DNA
.	TRBV7-8	.	TRBJ2-3	CASSLVGGSTDTQYF	TGTGCCAGCAGCTTAGTTGGGGGCAGCACAGATACGCAGTATTTT
TRBD1	TRBV28	.	TRBJ2-7	CASSPDRVPYEQYF	TGTGCCAGCAGTCCGGACAGGGTCCCCTACGAGCAGTACTTC
TRBD2	TRBV7-9	.	TRBJ2-5	CASSFAGVGETQYF	TGTGCCAGCAGCTTTGCGGGAGTGGGTGAGACCCAGTACTTC
TRBD1	TRBV27	.	TRBJ2-7	CASSLSRTGKYEQYF	TGTGCCAGCAGTTTATCGAGGACAGGGAAGTACGAGCAGTACTTC
TRBD1	TRBV7-6	.	TRBJ2-7	CASSLVDRVGEQYF	TGTGCCAGCAGCTTAGTGGACAGGGTGGGGGAGCAGTACTTC
.	TRBV28	few	TRBJ2-1	CASSLSAGSRSSYNEQFF	TGTGCCAGCAGTTTATCCGCGGGGTCTAGGAGCTCCTACAATGAGCAGTTCTTC
TRBD1	TRBV9	.	TRBJ2-2	CASSAGQGVVGELFF	TGTGCCAGCAGCGCGGGACAGGGAGTCGTGGGGGAGCTGTTTTTT
TRBD1	TRBV10-3	.	TRBJ2-5	CATIAGQGQETQYF	TGTGCCACTATCGCGGGACAGGGTCAAGAGACCCAGTACTTC
.	TRBV9	.	TRBJ2-4	CASSALGGRGNIQYF	TGTGCCAGCAGCGCCCTAGGGGGGAGGGGAAACATTCAGTACTTC
TRBD2	TRBV28	once	TRBJ2-5	CASSSLESSGRLETQYF	TGTGCCAGCAGTTCGCTAGAATCTAGCGGGAGGTTAGAGACCCAGTACTTC
TRBD1	TRBV5-1	once	TRBJ2-7	CASSLRTGGSHEQYF	TGCGCCAGCAGCCTACGGACAGGGGGTTCGCACGAGCAGTACTTC
TRBD1	TRBV5-1	.	TRBJ1-3	CASSLDRGGNSGNTIYF	TGCGCCAGCAGCTTGGACAGGGGGGGTAACTCTGGAAACACCATATATTTT
.	TRBV5-1	once	TRBJ2-5	CASSLNVGTQYF	TGCGCCAGCAGCTTGAACGTCGGGACCCAGTACTTC
TRBD1	TRBV7-6	once	TRBJ1-1	CASSRLEGSRGLGDTEAFF	TGTGCCAGCAGCCGACTTGAGGGGAGCAGGGGGCTTGGAGACACTGAAGCTTTCTTT
TRBD1	TRBV7-2	.	TRBJ2-5	CASSSWDRGQETQYF	TGTGCCAGCAGCTCGTGGGACAGGGGGCAAGAGACCCAGTACTTC
.	TRBV5-1	.	TRBJ2-1	CASSPFQGWSYNEQFF	TGCGCCAGCAGCCCCTTTCAGGGATGGTCCTACAATGAGCAGTTCTTC
.	TRBV5-1	once	TRBJ2-7	CASSKGLSFGEQYF	TGCGCCAGCAGCAAGGGACTTTCCTTCGGGGAGCAGTACTTC
TRBD1	TRBV15	.	TRBJ2-2	CATSMGTVNTGELFF	TGTGCCACCAGCATGGGGACAGTCAACACCGGGGAGCTGTTTTTT
.	TRBV11-3	.	TRBJ2-3	CASSLVGTSVIADTQYF	TGTGCCAGCAGCTTAGTTGGGACTTCGGTCATAGCAGATACGCAGTATTTT
TRBD2	TRBV27	.	TRBJ2-1	CASSPRLAGYNEQFF	TGTGCCAGCAGTCCCCGACTAGCGGGCTACAATGAGCAGTTCTTC
TRBD2	TRBV6-5	.	TRBJ2-2	CASSVSGGRAGELFF	TGTGCCAGCAGTGTTAGCGGGGGGCGGGCCGGGGAGCTGTTTTTT
TRBD1	TRBV6-6	.	TRBJ1-1	CASSLGTGEAFF	TGTGCCAGCAGTTTAGGGACAGGGGAAGCTTTCTTT
.	TRBV11-3	.	TRBJ1-2	CASSSRRGAHGYTF	TGTGCCAGCAGCTCCCGGCGGGGGGCGCATGGCTACACCTTC
TRBD2	TRBV5-6	.	TRBJ2-3	CASSLPSGTTTDTQYF	TGTGCCAGCAGCTTGCCTAGCGGGACCACCACAGATACGCAGTATTTT
.	TRBV7-9	.	TRBJ1-4	CASSGPGNEKLFF	TGTGCCAGCAGCGGACCGGGAAACGAAAAACTGTTTTTT
TRBD2	TRBV7-3	.	TRBJ2-1	CASSLIALAGGLYNEQFF	TGTGCCAGCAGCTTAATCGCACTAGCGGGCGGATTGTACAATGAGCAGTTCTTC
TRBD2	TRBV5-8	.	TRBJ2-1	CASRLAGAGYNEQFF	TGTGCCAGCAGATTAGCGGGAGCCGGCTACAATGAGCAGTTCTTC
TRBD1	TRBV18	.	TRBJ1-1	CASSPLGQKNTEAFF	TGTGCCAGCTCACCTTTGGGACAGAAGAACACTGAAGCTTTCTTT
TRBD2	TRBV30	once	TRBJ2-1	CAGSGLAGDNEQFF	TGTGCCGGAAGCGGACTAGCGGGAGACAATGAGCAGTTCTTC
.	TRBV6-1	once	TRBJ1-5	CASSVPPLHSYQPQHF	TGTGCCAGCAGTGTTCCCCCGCTGCACAGCTATCAGCCCCAGCATTTT
TRBD1	TRBV5-4	.	TRBJ1-1	CASSLGQGVNTEAFF	TGTGCCAGCAGCTTGGGACAGGGGGTTAACACTGAAGCTTTCTTT
TRBD1	TRBV5-1	few	TRBJ1-6	CASSLGGQGYSPLHF	TGCGCCAGCAGCTTGGGGGGACAGGGGTATTCACCCCTCCACTTT
.	TRBV5-8	few	TRBJ1-1	CASSFHRRVRITEAFF	TGTGCCAGCAGCTTCCACCGCAGGGTCCGAATCACTGAAGCTTTCTTT
.	TRBV7-9	.	TRBJ1-4	CASSLVSGNEKLFF	TGTGCCAGCAGCTTAGTCTCAGGGAATGAAAAACTGTTTTTT
TRBD1	TRBV5-6	.	TRBJ2-3	CASSREDRGTDTQYF	TGTGCCAGCAGCCGGGAGGACAGGGGAACAGATACGCAGTATTTT
TRBD2	TRBV28	.	TRBJ2-3	CASSFVWASGVTDTQYF	TGTGCCAGCAGTTTCGTGTGGGCTAGCGGGGTCACAGATACGCAGTATTTT
.	TRBV7-9	.	TRBJ2-3	CASSLDTATDTQYF	TGTGCCAGCAGCTTAGATACAGCCACAGATACGCAGTATTTT
.	TRBV7-2	.	TRBJ2-5	CASSLVGGIQETQYF	TGTGCCAGCAGCTTAGTTGGAGGGATTCAAGAGACCCAGTACTTC
.	TRBV28	.	TRBJ1-6	CASSLYEGSALRTLHF	TGTGCCAGCAGTTTATACGAGGGATCGGCGCTTAGGACCCTCCACTTT
.	TRBV28	.	TRBJ1-5	CASSFSRVGNQPQHF	TGTGCCAGCAGTTTTTCTCGGGTCGGCAATCAGCCCCAGCATTTT
.	TRBV6-1	.	TRBJ1-1	CASRSDRNTEAFF	TGTGCCAGCAGATCCGACAGGAACACTGAAGCTTTCTTT